The 17 T cell receptor beta chains below all came from one sample that was sequenced in a study of CD8 T cells in ankylosing spondylitis. TCRdb processed the 5' RACE reads anew with MiXCR; each CDR3 protein has one entry. The sample consists of roughly 26,000 distinct CDR3 sequences, under 15% of them appearing once. Sequenced sample: blood. These receptors were collected from a male donor with ankylosing spondylitis or in good health (not recorded which).

This clonotype was detected a few times. The CDR3 reads CASRGLLPSSYNEQFF. In DNA, the CDR3 is TGTGCCAGCAGGGGACTCCTCCCGAGCTCCTACAATGAGCAGTTCTTC. The chain uses TRBV2 and TRBJ2-1, with D tentatively TRBD2 (6 bases). The CDR3 consists of 16 residues. Germline loops: CDR1 SNHLY, CDR2 FYNNEI. The germline V and J ends were trimmed by 6 bases and 0 bases, with 15 bases remaining between them.

This clonotype has a count of ten or more. The chain joins TRBV5-5 to TRBJ2-5; the D gene is possibly TRBD1 (5 bases). There are 15 residues in the CDR3. Germline CDR1 reads SGHKS; CDR2 reads YYEKEE (reference sequence). V lost 4 bases to trimming and J lost 3 bases, with 16 bases between them. The CDR3 DNA reads as TGTGCCAGCAGCCCGACTGGGGCAGAAGAAGAGACCCAGTACTTC. It yields the protein CASSPTGAEEETQYF.

This clonotype occurred a few times. The chain recombines TRBV7-2 with TRBJ2-3, with D possibly being TRBD2 (7 bases). V gave up 0 bases and J gave up 0 bases, with 13 bases separating them. The CDR3 spans 17 residues. Germline loops: CDR1 SGHTA, CDR2 FQGNSA. CDR3 sequence: CASSLAGGGPSTDTQYF. The DNA for the CDR3 is TGTGCCAGCAGCTTAGCGGGCGGGGGCCCTAGCACAGATACGCAGTATTTT.

This clonotype appeared a few times. V and J are TRBV23-1 and TRBJ1-1; D might be TRBD1 (6 bases). TRBV23-1 qualifies as an ORF whose function is uncertain. The CDR3 consists of 16 residues. The V gene lost 3 bases and the J gene lost 4 bases, with 18 bases spanning the gap. The CDR3 region is CASSHKGTPWGTEAFF. The CDR3 region has the DNA TGCGCCAGCAGTCATAAAGGGACACCCTGGGGCACTGAAGCTTTCTTT.

CDR3 nucleotides: TGCAGTGCTAGACTGAGTAGCTCCTACGAGCAGTACGTC. Its protein product is CSARLSSSYEQYV. The rearrangement uses TRBV20-1 and TRBJ2-7; D is uncertain. CDR1 and CDR2 from the germline V gene are DFQATT and SNEGSKA (reference sequence). There are 13 residues in the CDR3. Trimming removed 2 bases at V and 0 bases at J, with 8 bases between.

The chain combines TRBV14 with TRBJ2-1; D is uncertain. Per germline, CDR1 SGHDN and CDR2 FVKESK. The V end was cut by 4 bases, the J end by 2 bases, with 9 bases between. This CDR3 comprises 14 residues. The CDR3 is CASSPLDPYNEQFF. The DNA of the CDR3 is TGTGCCAGCAGCCCCCTAGACCCCTACAATGAGCAGTTCTTC. Complete variable domain (other parts from reference TRBV14 and TRBJ2-1): EAGVTQFPSHSVIEKGQTVTLRCDPISGHDNLYWYRRVMGKEIKFLLHFVKESKQDESGMPNNRFLAERTGGTYSTLKVQPAELEDSGVYFCASSPLDPYNEQFFGPGTRLTVL.

The chain is built from TRBV3-1 and TRBJ2-3; D gene uncertain. V lost 1 base and J 4 bases, leaving 9 bases between the germline ends. CDR3 length equals 14 residues. Germline CDR1 reads LGHDT; CDR2 reads YNNKEL (reference sequence). CDR3 sequence (DNA): TGTGCCAGCAGCCAAGGCAGCCTCCCAGATACGCAGTATTTT. Amino acids: CASSQGSLPDTQYF.

The rearrangement links TRBV29-1 to TRBJ1-1; possible D gene TRBD1, 6 bases. CDR1 and CDR2 from the germline V gene are SQVTM and ANQGSEA. Trimming cost V 7 bases and J 5 bases, with 17 bases left between them. This CDR3 is 13 amino acids long. The CDR3 loop reads CSGFTGLGTEAFF. The DNA for the CDR3 is TGCAGCGGCTTTACAGGGTTGGGTACTGAAGCTTTCTTT.

This clonotype was recorded many times. One end of the junction varies from germline; a read error may be responsible. The chain couples TRBV7-2 to TRBJ2-7; 7 bases align to TRBD2. The length of the CDR3 is 13 residues. The germline V gene has CDR1 SGHTA and CDR2 FQGNSA. Here the CDR3 reads CASSLNRYGLVFF. Written as DNA, the CDR3 is TGTGCCAGCAGCTTAAATCGGTATGGACTAGTGTTCTTC.

The chain employs TRBV29-1 and TRBJ2-1; D is undetermined. Germline V gene data show CDR1 as SQVTM and CDR2 as ANQGSEA. The V end lost 6 bases, the J end lost 4 bases, and 4 bases lay between the germline ends. This CDR3 is built from 10 residues. CDR3 residues: CSVAYNEQFF. For the CDR3, the DNA is TGCAGCGTGGCGTACAATGAGCAGTTCTTC.

The CDR3 DNA reads as TGCAGTGCTAGCGGGGGTACTACAGGTACCTACGAGCAGTACGTC. Its protein is CSASGGTTGTYEQYV. This chain joins TRBV20-1 and TRBJ2-7; D perhaps matches TRBD2 (6 bases). V dropped 3 bases and J dropped 2 bases, with 17 bases sitting between them. Germline V gene data show CDR1 as DFQATT and CDR2 as SNEGSKA (reference sequence). This CDR3 is built from 15 residues.

The V and J genes are TRBV29-1 and TRBJ2-2; 14 bases match TRBD2. Per the germline V gene, CDR1 is SQVTM and CDR2 is ANQGSEA. The CDR3 runs 18 residues. V shed 7 bases and J 4 bases; nucleotides not matched to a gene: 14. The CDR3 sequence is CSAKEGTSGSESTGELFF. CDR3 DNA sequence: TGCAGCGCCAAGGAGGGGACTAGCGGGAGCGAGAGCACCGGGGAGCTGTTTTTT.

This clonotype has ten or more counts. The V and J genes are TRBV29-1 and TRBJ2-1; D may be TRBD2 (6 bases). The V end lost 1 base, the J end lost 3 bases, and 10 bases lay between the germline ends. CDR3 length: 14 amino acids. CDR1 is SQVTM, CDR2 ANQGSEA, per germline. CDR3 protein: CSVEAGESYNEQFF. In DNA, the CDR3 is TGCAGCGTTGAAGCGGGAGAAAGCTACAATGAGCAGTTCTTC.

The rearrangement links TRBV29-1 to TRBJ2-2; a weak D match, TRBD2 (6 bases). Per the germline V gene, CDR1 is SQVTM and CDR2 is ANQGSEA. This CDR3 has 14 amino acids. With 4 bases removed from V and 7 bases from J, the gap between germline ends came to 16 bases. CDR3 region: CSVGAGLLGGELFF. CDR3 in DNA: TGCAGCGTTGGAGCGGGCTTACTTGGCGGGGAGCTGTTTTTT.

This clonotype was recorded a few times. V gene TRBV20-1 combines with J gene TRBJ2-7; D is ambiguous. Germline V gene lookup returns CDR1 DFQATT and CDR2 SNEGSKA (reference sequence). This CDR3 has 13 residues. Trimming shortened V by 6 bases and J by 0 bases, and 12 bases separated the two germline ends. CDR3 in amino acids: CSAARAFSYEQYV. CDR3 DNA sequence: TGCAGTGCGGCAAGGGCTTTCTCCTACGAGCAGTACGTC.

V is TRBV11-2 and J is TRBJ2-1; TRBD2 aligns across 10 bases. The germline V gene has CDR1 SGHAT and CDR2 FQNNGV. The CDR3 is made up of 15 amino acids. The J segment lost 5 bases and the V segment lost 2 bases, leaving 3 bases of the junction unmatched. CDR3 DNA: TGTGCCAGCAGCTTAAGCGGGGGGGCCCACAATGAGCAGTTCTTC. It encodes CASSLSGGAHNEQFF. The entire variable domain, with the rest obtained from reference TRBV11-2 and TRBJ2-1, is as follows: EAGVAQSPRYKIIEKRQSVAFWCNPISGHATLYWYQQILGQGPKLLIQFQNNGVVDDSQLPKDRFSAERLKGVDSTLKIQPAKLEDSAVYLCASSLSGGAHNEQFFGPGTRLTVL.

This clonotype turned up a few times. V is TRBV28 and J is TRBJ2-7; D unclear. Trimming left V 1 base short and J 6 bases short, with 16 bases between. This CDR3 region has 15 residues. Germline V gene lookup returns CDR1 MDHEN and CDR2 SYDVKM. The CDR3 bases are TGTGCCAGCAGTTTATCCTCCCGTCCTTTCGGCGAGCAGTACTTC. It yields the protein CASSLSSRPFGEQYF.